Below are 7 T cell receptor beta chains sequenced from a single sample in a study of control samples from healthy donors and cancer patients. Assay used: immunoSEQ multiplex PCR; TCRdb lists only in-frame clones, some missing. The table records 350,000 to 450,000 clones, roughly 90% of them present only once. The sequenced material came from PBMCs. These receptors all come from a man aged 40-49 years with head and neck cancer.

The genes are TRBV27 and TRBJ1-5, with unresolved D. V lost 10 bases and J lost 0, with 19 bases in between. Germline V gives CDR1 MNHEY, CDR2 SMNVEV (reference sequence). The CDR3 contains 16 residues. Here the CDR3 reads CANPPTEGYSNQPQHF. As DNA, the CDR3 is TGTGCCAACCCACCCACAGAAGGTTATAGCAATCAGCCCCAGCATTTT.

The chain joins TRBV4-1 to TRBJ1-1, with D maybe TRBD1 (6 bases). The V gene lost 1 base and the J gene lost 7 bases, with 10 bases spanning the gap. CDR1 and CDR2 from the germline V gene are MGHRA and YSYEKL. The CDR3 covers 13 residues. CDR3 sequence: CASSQVRRGEAFF. DNA for the CDR3: TGCGCCAGCAGCCAAGTGCGCAGGGGTGAAGCTTTCTTT.

This chain joins TRBV7-6 and TRBJ2-6; D gene ambiguous. From germline, CDR1 is SGHVS and CDR2 FNYEAQ. The length of the CDR3 is 17 residues. Trimming took 5 bases from V and 3 from J, leaving 17 bases between them. The CDR3 DNA sequence: TGTGCCAGCAGCCCGGCACAGAGCCCTGGTGGGGCCAACGTCCTGACTTTC. Translating gives CASSPAQSPGGANVLTF.

J is TRBJ1-5 and V is TRBV3-1 (or the pseudogene TRBV3-2); the match to TRBD1 covers 11 bases. The trim removed 3 bases at V and 4 bases at J, leaving 8 bases unmatched. CDR3 length: 17 amino acids. CDR1 is LGHDT, CDR2 YNNKEL, per germline (reference sequence). CDR3 DNA: TGTGCCAGCAGCCACGGTCCCGGGACAGGGGGGAATCAGCCCCAGCATTTT. It codes for CASSHGPGTGGNQPQHF.

CDR3 nucleotide sequence: TGTGCCGGAAAAACCGGGGTGGGTGGCTACACCTTC. Translation gives CAGKTGVGGYTF. V usage is TRBV28 and J usage is TRBJ1-2; no clear D gene. V was pared by 11 bases and J by 7 bases, with 17 bases between. The germline V gene has CDR1 MDHEN and CDR2 SYDVKM. The CDR3 has 12 amino acids.

This clone was seen more than once but under ten times. The chain has TRBV30 and TRBJ1-2, with a tentative D call TRBD1 (5 bases). The CDR3 runs to 15 residues. Between the trimmed V and J ends, which lost 3 bases and 4 bases, there was a span of 18 bases. Germline V lookup: CDR1 GTSNPN, CDR2 SVGIG (reference sequence). CDR3 sequence: CAWRGDLNSLYGYTF. The CDR3 DNA sequence: TGTGCCTGGAGGGGGGACCTCAACAGTCTCTATGGCTACACCTTC.

The chain is built from TRBV29-1 and TRBJ2-7; D possibly matches TRBD1 or TRBD2 (5 bases each). V dropped 7 bases and J dropped 4 bases, with 11 bases sitting between them. Germline CDR1 reads SQVTM; CDR2 reads ANQGSEA. CDR3 length: 11 amino acids. CDR3 in DNA: TGCAGCGGAAGGGACGGATACGAGCAGTACTTC. It encodes CSGRDGYEQYF.